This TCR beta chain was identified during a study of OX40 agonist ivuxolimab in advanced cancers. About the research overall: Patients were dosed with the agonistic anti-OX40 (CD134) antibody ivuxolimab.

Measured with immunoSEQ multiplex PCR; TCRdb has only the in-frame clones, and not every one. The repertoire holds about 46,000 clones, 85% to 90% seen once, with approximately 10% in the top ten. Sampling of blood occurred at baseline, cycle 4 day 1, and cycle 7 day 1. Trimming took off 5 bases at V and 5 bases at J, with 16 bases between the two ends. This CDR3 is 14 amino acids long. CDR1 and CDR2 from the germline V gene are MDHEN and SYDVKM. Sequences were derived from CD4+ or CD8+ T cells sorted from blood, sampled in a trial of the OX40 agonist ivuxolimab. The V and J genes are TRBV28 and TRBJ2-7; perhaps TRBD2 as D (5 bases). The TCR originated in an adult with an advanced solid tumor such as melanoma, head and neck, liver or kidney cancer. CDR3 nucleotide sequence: TGTGCCAGCAGTGATCCCAGGATGGAGGACGAGCAGTACTTC. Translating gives CASSDPRMEDEQYF.